The T cell receptor (beta chain) under discussion was sequenced for a study of T cell responses to AZD1222 COVID-19 vaccine. Study-level findings and limits: Only 5 or 6 individuals given AZD1222 were seropositive at baseline. The sample set comprised mostly white British donors with more females, and clonal diversity was possibly underestimated. The peak T cell response came first, and repertoires were sampled only after it.

The CDR3 is 16 amino acids. V lost 3 bases and J lost 4, with 18 bases in between. From germline, CDR1 is MRHNA and CDR2 SNTAGT. TCRdb's table, derived via immunoSEQ multiplex PCR, lists solely in-frame clones and lacks some. Of about 110,000 clones in the sample, around 90% were seen once. With respect to this clone: As yet, its antigen is unknown.

This TCR derives from an adult in good health. This specimen consisted of peripheral blood, obtained on day 0 of MenACWY control vaccination. The V and J genes are TRBV6-4 and TRBJ1-2; no firm D call. In DNA, the CDR3 is TGTGCCAGCAGTGAGGAATGGCGGCCGCGTCTCTATGGCTACACCTTC. Protein product: CASSEEWRPRLYGYTF.